The 10 T cell receptor beta chains given below trace back to one sample, sequenced in a study of CD8+ T cells in alopecia areata (dated by TCRdb to the late 2010s). The library was built by means of the immunoSEQ multiplex PCR assay. RNA was extracted from all samples and reverse transcribed into cDNA, which served as template for TCR sequencing. TCRdb provides this immuneACCESS table in a form limited to in-frame rearrangements. Some clones are lacking; in checked studies, under half of them reflect an unresolved V gene, and why the rest are absent is not known. Recorded for this sample are 98,000 or so clones; 55% to 75% of them occurred a single time. The ten top clones hold 20% to 25% of the sample. The sequenced sample was CD8+ T cells sorted from blood. Receptors originate from a human donor in good health.

The rearrangement uses TRBV6-5 and TRBJ1-2, with D uncertain. The germline CDR1 and CDR2 sequences are MNHEY and SVGAGI. V was clipped by 7 bases and J by 2 bases, with 14 bases between them. This CDR3 has 14 residues. CDR3 nucleotide sequence: TGTGCCAGCAAGTATCATGGCAGGAACTATGGCTACACCTTC. Its protein is CASKYHGRNYGYTF.

This chain's CDR3 is CSVEGRTGGSTDTQYF. In DNA, the CDR3 is TGCAGCGTTGAAGGTCGGACAGGGGGAAGCACAGATACGCAGTATTTT. The V call is TRBV29-1, the J call TRBJ2-3; 10 bases are shared with TRBD1. Per the germline V gene, CDR1 is SQVTM and CDR2 is ANQGSEA. The CDR3 spans 16 residues. V shed 1 base and J 0 bases; nucleotides not matched to a gene: 4.

This clone was counted between two and nine times. The chain has TRBV4-3 and TRBJ2-5, with D possibly being TRBD2 (7 bases). In germline, CDR1 is LGHNA, CDR2 YSLEER. The CDR3 is 16 amino acids. V lost 0 bases, J lost 1 base, and 12 bases lay in between. CDR3 region: CASSQDVAGAQETQYF. CDR3 DNA sequence: TGCGCCAGCAGCCAAGATGTGGCGGGGGCCCAAGAGACCCAGTACTTC.

This clone was found a few times. The V call is TRBV5-5, the J call TRBJ2-2; tentative D call: TRBD2 (6 bases). With 2 bases removed from V and 6 bases from J, the gap between germline ends came to 17 bases. The CDR3 sequence is 16 residues long. Per the germline V gene, CDR1 is SGHKS and CDR2 is YYEKEE (reference sequence). The CDR3 sequence: CASSFREIISSGELFF. The CDR3, as DNA: TGTGCCAGCAGCTTTCGGGAGATAATAAGCTCCGGGGAGCTGTTTTTT.

V is TRBV4-1 and J is TRBJ1-6, with D unresolved. This CDR3 spans 19 amino acids. The germline V and J ends were trimmed by 0 bases and 0 bases, with 15 bases remaining between them. Germline V gene data show CDR1 as MGHRA and CDR2 as YSYEKL. The CDR3 nucleotides are TGCGCCAGCAGCCAAGATTTTGTCACAGCCAGCTCCTATAATTCACCCCTCCACTTT. Translated: CASSQDFVTASSYNSPLHF.

This chain uses TRBV29-1 with TRBJ2-1; D tentatively reads TRBD1 or TRBD2 (5 bases each). The CDR3 is 10 amino acids. The germline CDR1 and CDR2 sequences are SQVTM and ANQGSEA. The CDR3 spells CTLGDPEQFF. The CDR3 coding sequence is TGCACCTTGGGGGATCCGGAGCAGTTCTTC.

This chain uses TRBV20-1 with TRBJ2-1; TRBD2 is a possible D gene (6 bases). The CDR3 sequence is 11 residues long. Trimming pared 6 bases from V and 10 bases from J, leaving 13 bases between. Per germline, CDR1 DFQATT and CDR2 SNEGSKA (reference sequence). The CDR3 sequence is CSAGGNREQFF. The CDR3 DNA is TGCAGTGCGGGAGGCAACCGGGAGCAGTTCTTC.

The rearrangement links TRBV13 to TRBJ2-7; 7 nucleotides align to TRBD1. Germline trimming cut 4 bases from V and 0 bases from J; bases unmatched to any gene: 6. CDR3 length: 15 amino acids. Germline CDR1 reads PRHDT; CDR2 reads FYEKMQ (reference sequence). The CDR3 DNA sequence: TGTGCCAGCAGCTCACAGACAGGGAGCTCCTACGAGCAGTACTTC. This codes for CASSSQTGSSYEQYF.

The CDR3 sequence: CSVPGLAGGQETQYF. In DNA form, the CDR3 reads TGCAGCGTTCCTGGACTAGCGGGGGGACAAGAGACCCAGTACTTC. The chain joins TRBV29-1 to TRBJ2-5; 14 nucleotides line up with TRBD2. The CDR3 is made up of 15 amino acids. Germline CDR1 SQVTM, CDR2 ANQGSEA. V gave up 5 bases and J gave up 2 bases; unmatched junction bases: 4.

The V call is TRBV28, the J call TRBJ2-7; D is ambiguous. The CDR3 spans 11 residues. V was pared by 5 bases and J by 6 bases, with 8 bases between. CDR1 MDHEN and CDR2 SYDVKM come from the germline V gene. The CDR3 loop reads CASSQFSEQYF. The CDR3 nucleotides are TGTGCCAGCAGTCAGTTTAGCGAGCAGTACTTC.